The T cell receptor beta chain under discussion was sequenced for a study of STAT5B mutations in CD4+ large granular lymphocyte leukemia. Study conclusions and caveats: 25% of private leukemic clonotypes occurred rarely in other patients' non-leukemic repertoires. 8/27 top patient clones versus 2/35 control clones were TRBV06-family. Patient CD4-sorted repertoires looked more clonal than healthy CD4+ repertoires, even without putative leukemic clones.

Regarding this clone: Antigen unknown.

Trimming pared 0 bases from V and 4 bases from J, leaving 12 bases between. Germline V CDR1 and CDR2: KGHSH, LQKENI. The CDR3 consists of 15 residues. Generated by immunoSEQ multiplex PCR, the TCRdb table keeps only in-frame clones and is missing some. Among almost 30,000 clones listed, roughly three quarters were seen once. This sequence joins TRBV18 and TRBJ1-1; D unclear. This TCR derives from a human donor in good health. The sequenced sample consisted of CD4+ T cells from blood buffy coats. The CDR3: CASSPPLGYGTEAFF. CDR3 nucleotide sequence: TGTGCCAGCTCACCACCCCTGGGCTACGGCACTGAAGCTTTCTTT.